The present T cell receptor (beta chain) was sequenced within a study of cytomegalovirus exposure and HLA in healthy donors. With respect to this clone: As yet, its antigen is unknown.

Overall study findings and caveats: A later analysis linked a missense variant in DCLRE1C to the trimming of TCR beta V and J genes. Reportedly, cytomegalovirus status was diagnosed with high sensitivity and specificity. It was about 180 TCR beta chains that were listed as cytomegalovirus-associated. Accurate prediction of most subjects' HLA-A and HLA-B alleles from TCR beta sequences was reported.

The CDR3 has 14 residues. V gave up 6 bases and J gave up 0 bases, with 9 bases separating them. The germline V gene encodes CDR1 LNHDA and CDR2 SQIVND (reference sequence). PCR was performed using 60 Vbeta and 13 Jbeta primers. Sequenced by immunoSEQ multiplex PCR; TCRdb stores in-frame clones only, minus some. The top ten clones hold 2.5% to 3.5% of a sample with about 140,000 clones, 76% of them seen once. Input material: PBMCs. The chain links TRBV19 to TRBJ2-1; D may be TRBD2 (5 bases). This TCR was recovered from a male donor in good health and CMV-seronegative. In DNA, the CDR3 is TGTGCCAGTAGGTCAAGCGGCTCCTACAATGAGCAGTTCTTC. This gives the protein CASRSSGSYNEQFF.